This note documents a single TCR beta chain sequence. Its specificity is unknown. The PCR employed 60 Vbeta primers together with 13 Jbeta primers. Some clones are missing from TCRdb's copy, which holds only in-frame ones; the method was immunoSEQ multiplex PCR. In the table there are about 130,000 clones, about 78% of which are singletons. Per the germline V gene, CDR1 is SGHDT and CDR2 is YYEEEE. J lost 4 bases, V lost 0 bases, and 8 bases had no gene match. The CDR3 extends over 16 amino acids. This sample was included in a study of cytomegalovirus exposure and HLA in healthy donors. Overall study results and limits: About 87% or about 30% of the time was how often most TCR beta V segments were productive, according to an earlier analysis. Altogether, 170 or so TCR beta chains were recorded as cytomegalovirus-associated. Analysis was carried out at a later point, and it linked a missense DCLRE1C variant to TCR beta V- and J-gene trimming. By a later analysis, the bulk of CMV-associated TCR beta chains appeared HLA-restricted.

This receptor was obtained from a human donor in good health. This rearrangement joins TRBV5-6 to TRBJ1-1; 8 bases agree with TRBD1. The sample was PBMCs. DNA of the CDR3: TGTGCCAGCAGCTTGGAGTTCAGGGGGCTCGGCACTGAAGCTTTCTTT. Its protein product is CASSLEFRGLGTEAFF.